The clone carrying this TCR delta chain occurred a few times. Its antigen is still unknown. V shed 1 base and J shed 2 bases, with 11 bases lying between them. Germline loops: CDR1 TSWWSYY, CDR2 QGS. The CDR3 spans 15 residues. Sequences come from RNA converted to cDNA by reverse transcription. Multiplex PCR used pooled V-gene forward primers and a constant-region reverse primer to amplify CDR3s. TCRdb called clones anew from the multiplex PCR reads with CATT. Here the sample spans tens of thousands of delta-chain clones, 15% to 20% being singletons. The data were taken from a study of Vδ1+ human thymocytes. Whole-study findings and limits: Thymic delta-chain repertoires held roughly 20% Vdelta2 sequences and few Vdelta3, despite high sort purity. In the thymus, TRG and TRD repertoires looked highly polyclonal with Gaussian CDR3 lengths.

This chain connects TRDV1 to TRDJ1; D gene unclear. The source of this sequence is a boy under three years old who had congenital heart surgery. The sample consisted of Vdelta1+ gamma-delta thymocytes from the thymus. Stated subset: FACS-sorted CD3+ TCRalphabeta- TCRVdelta1+ TCRVdelta2- thymocytes. CDR3 sequence (DNA): TGTGCTCTTGGGGAACGTCGTCCAGCAACCGATAAACTCATCTTT. Amino acid sequence: CALGERRPATDKLIF.